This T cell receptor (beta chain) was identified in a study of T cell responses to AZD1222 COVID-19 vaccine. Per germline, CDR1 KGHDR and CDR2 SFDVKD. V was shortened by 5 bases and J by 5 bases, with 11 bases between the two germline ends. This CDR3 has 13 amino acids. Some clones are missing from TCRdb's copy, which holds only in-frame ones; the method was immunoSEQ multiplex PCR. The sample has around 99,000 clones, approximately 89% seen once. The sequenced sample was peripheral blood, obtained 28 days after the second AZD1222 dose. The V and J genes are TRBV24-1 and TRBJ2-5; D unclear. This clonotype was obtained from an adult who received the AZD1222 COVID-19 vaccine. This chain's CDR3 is CATSAVTPETQYF. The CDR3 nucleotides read TGTGCCACCAGTGCTGTGACTCCCGAGACCCAGTACTTC.